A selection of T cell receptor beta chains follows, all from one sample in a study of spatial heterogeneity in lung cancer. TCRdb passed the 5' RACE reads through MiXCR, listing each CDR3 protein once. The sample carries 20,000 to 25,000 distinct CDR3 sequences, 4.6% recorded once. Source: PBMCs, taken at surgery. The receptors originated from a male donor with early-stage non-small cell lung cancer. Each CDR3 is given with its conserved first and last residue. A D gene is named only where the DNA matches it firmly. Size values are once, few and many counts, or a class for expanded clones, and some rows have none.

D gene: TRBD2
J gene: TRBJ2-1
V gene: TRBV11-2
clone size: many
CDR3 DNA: TGTGCCAGCATCATGGGGGGTAGCGGGAGTTCCTACAATGAGCAGTTCTTC
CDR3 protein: CASIMGGSGSSYNEQFF

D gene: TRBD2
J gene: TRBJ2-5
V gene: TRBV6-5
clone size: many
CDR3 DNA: TGTGCCAGCACCCCCTTTGGGCTAGCGGGCGCAGGCGGGGAGACCCAGTACTTC
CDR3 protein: CASTPFGLAGAGGETQYF

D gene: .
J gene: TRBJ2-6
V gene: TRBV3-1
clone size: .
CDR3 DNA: TGTGCCAGCAGCCAAGAAGGGCCTTATATCTTGTCTGGGGCCAACGTCCTGACTTTC
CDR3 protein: CASSQEGPYILSGANVLTF

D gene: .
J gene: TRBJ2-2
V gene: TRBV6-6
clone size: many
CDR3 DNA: TGTGCCAGCAGTTCCCGGGTCCGACGCACCGGGGAGCTGTTTTTT
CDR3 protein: CASSSRVRRTGELFF

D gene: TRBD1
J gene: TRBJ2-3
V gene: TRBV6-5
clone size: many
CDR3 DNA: TGTGCCAGCAGTTACTCGGCCGGGACAGGGAGAGATACGCAGTATTTT
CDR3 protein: CASSYSAGTGRDTQYF

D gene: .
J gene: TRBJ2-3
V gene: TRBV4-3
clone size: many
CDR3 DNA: TGCGCCAGCAGCCAAGAGTCGGTCTCGCCGGGAAATACGCAGTATTTT
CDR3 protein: CASSQESVSPGNTQYF

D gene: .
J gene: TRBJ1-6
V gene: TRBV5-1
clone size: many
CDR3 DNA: TGCGCCAGCAGCTTGGCTCGGGACAATTCACCCCTCCACTTT
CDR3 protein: CASSLARDNSPLHF

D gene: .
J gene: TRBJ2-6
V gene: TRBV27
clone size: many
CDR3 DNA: TGTGCCAGCAGTCTTCGAGGACAATCAAACTCTGGGGCCAACGTCCTGACTTTC
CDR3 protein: CASSLRGQSNSGANVLTF

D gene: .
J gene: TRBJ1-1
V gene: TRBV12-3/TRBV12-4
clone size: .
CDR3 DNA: TGTGCCAGCAGTCCATCTAGGGTGAACACTGAAGCTTTCTTT
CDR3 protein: CASSPSRVNTEAFF

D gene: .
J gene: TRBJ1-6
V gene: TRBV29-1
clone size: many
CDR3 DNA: TGCAGCGTAGGCACCCACGAGCTTGATAGTAATTCACCCCTCCACTTT
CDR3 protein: CSVGTHELDSNSPLHF

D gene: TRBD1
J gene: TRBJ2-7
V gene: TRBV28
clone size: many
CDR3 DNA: TGTGCCAGTAGGGTCCTCGGACAGGGGTCCTACGAGCAGTACTTC
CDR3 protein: CASRVLGQGSYEQYF

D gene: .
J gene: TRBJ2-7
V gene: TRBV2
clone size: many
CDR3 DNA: TGTGCCAGCAGGCCGGAGGTTGCACAGGCCTACGAGCAGTACTTC
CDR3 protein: CASRPEVAQAYEQYF

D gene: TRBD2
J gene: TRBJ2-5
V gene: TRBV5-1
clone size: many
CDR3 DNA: TGCGCCAGCAGCTTGGGCTCTAGCGGGAGAGAGACCCAGTACTTC
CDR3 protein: CASSLGSSGRETQYF

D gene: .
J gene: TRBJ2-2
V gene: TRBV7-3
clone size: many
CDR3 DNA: TGTGCCAGCAGCTCAGGGGCGGGAGCCCCCGGGGAGCTGTTTTTT
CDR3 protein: CASSSGAGAPGELFF

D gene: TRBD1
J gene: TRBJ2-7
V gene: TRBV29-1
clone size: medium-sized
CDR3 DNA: TGCAGCGTCGCTGGACAGGGTCACTACGAGCAGTACTTC
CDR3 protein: CSVAGQGHYEQYF

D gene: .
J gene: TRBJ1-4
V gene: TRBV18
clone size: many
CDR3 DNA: TGTGCCAGCTCACCACTTAATGAAAAACTGTTTTTT
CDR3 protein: CASSPLNEKLFF

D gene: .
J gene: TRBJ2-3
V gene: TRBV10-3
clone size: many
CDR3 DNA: TGTGCCATCAGTGAGTCCGAGGGCACAGATACGCAGTATTTT
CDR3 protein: CAISESEGTDTQYF

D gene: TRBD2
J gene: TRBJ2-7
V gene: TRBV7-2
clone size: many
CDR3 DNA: TGTGCCAGCAGCTTTAGGCGGGGGACCTCCTACGAGCAGTACTTC
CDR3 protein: CASSFRRGTSYEQYF

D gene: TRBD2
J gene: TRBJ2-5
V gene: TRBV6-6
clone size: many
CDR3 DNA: TGTGCCAGCAGTCTTGGGAGCGGGGGCCAAGAGACCCAGTACTTC
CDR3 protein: CASSLGSGGQETQYF

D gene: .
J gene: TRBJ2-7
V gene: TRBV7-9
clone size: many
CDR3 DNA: TGTGCCAGCAGCGGGACCGACTACGAGCAGTACTTC
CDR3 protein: CASSGTDYEQYF

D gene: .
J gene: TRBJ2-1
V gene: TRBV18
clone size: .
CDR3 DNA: TGTGCCAGCTCACCTGGACGCATCTCCTACAATGAGCAGTTCTTC
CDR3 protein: CASSPGRISYNEQFF

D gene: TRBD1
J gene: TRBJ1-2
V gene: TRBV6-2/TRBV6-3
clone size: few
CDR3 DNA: TGTGCCAGCAACCAGGTTTGGACAGGCTATGGCTACACCTTC
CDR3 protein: CASNQVWTGYGYTF

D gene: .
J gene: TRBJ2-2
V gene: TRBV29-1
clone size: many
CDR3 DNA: TGCAGCGTTTTTGGCGGCACCGGGGAGCTGTTTTTT
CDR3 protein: CSVFGGTGELFF

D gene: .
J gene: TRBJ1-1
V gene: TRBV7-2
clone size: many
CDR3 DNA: TGTGCCAGCACCCGAGGGGGGGCCGAAACTGAAGCTTTCTTT
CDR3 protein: CASTRGGAETEAFF

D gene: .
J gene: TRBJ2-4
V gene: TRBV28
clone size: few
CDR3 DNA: TGTGCCAGCGGGGGGGACACTCTAGCCAAAAACATTCAGTACTTC
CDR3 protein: CASGGDTLAKNIQYF

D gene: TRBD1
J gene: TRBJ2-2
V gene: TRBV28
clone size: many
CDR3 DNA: TGTGCCAGCAGTTCTATTTTGACGAGGGGGCGGTTCACCGGGGAGCTGTTTTTT
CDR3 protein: CASSSILTRGRFTGELFF

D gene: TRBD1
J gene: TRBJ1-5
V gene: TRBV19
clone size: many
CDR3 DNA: TGTGCCAGTAACGACAGGGGTTATAGCAATCAGCCCCAGCATTTT
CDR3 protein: CASNDRGYSNQPQHF

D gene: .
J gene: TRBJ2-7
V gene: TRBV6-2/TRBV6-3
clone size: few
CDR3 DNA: TGTGCCAGCAGTAACCAAACTAGCTACCACGAGCAGTACTTC
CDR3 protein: CASSNQTSYHEQYF

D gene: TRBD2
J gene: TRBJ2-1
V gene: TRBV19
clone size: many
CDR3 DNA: TGTGCCAGTAGTATATTAGCGGGAGGGAATGAGCAGTTCTTC
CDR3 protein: CASSILAGGNEQFF

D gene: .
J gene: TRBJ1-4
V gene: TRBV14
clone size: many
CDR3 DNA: TGTGCCAGCAGCCAAGACCGGGGAGAAAAACTGTTTTTT
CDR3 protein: CASSQDRGEKLFF

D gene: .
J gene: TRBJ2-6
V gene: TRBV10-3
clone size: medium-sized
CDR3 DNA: TGTGCCATCAGTGACGGCTCTGGGGCCAACGTCCTGACTTTC
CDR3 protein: CAISDGSGANVLTF

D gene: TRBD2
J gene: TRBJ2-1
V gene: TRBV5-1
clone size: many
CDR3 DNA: TGCGCCAGCAGCTGGACGGTCCCGGGACTAGCGCAACCCAATGAGCAGTTCTTC
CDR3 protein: CASSWTVPGLAQPNEQFF

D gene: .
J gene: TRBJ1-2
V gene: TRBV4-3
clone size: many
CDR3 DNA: TGCGCCAGCAGCCAAGATCACAGGCAAGGCTACACCTTC
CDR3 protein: CASSQDHRQGYTF

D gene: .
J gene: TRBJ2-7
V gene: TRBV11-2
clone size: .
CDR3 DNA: TGTGCCAGCAGCCCCGGGCTGAGCTCCTACGAGCAGTACTTC
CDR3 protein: CASSPGLSSYEQYF

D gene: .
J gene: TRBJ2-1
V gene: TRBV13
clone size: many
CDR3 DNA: TGTGCCAGCAGAAAGGGGCCAGTAGTTTTCTTC
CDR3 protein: CASRKGPVVFF

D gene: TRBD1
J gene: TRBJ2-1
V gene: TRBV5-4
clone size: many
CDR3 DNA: TGTGCCAGCAGCCTTCGACAGGGGGCCAGCAATGAGCAGTTCTTC
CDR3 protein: CASSLRQGASNEQFF

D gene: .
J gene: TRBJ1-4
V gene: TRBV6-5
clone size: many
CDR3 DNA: TGTGCCAGCAGTTACTCCGGCTCCGGGGAAAAACTGTTTTTT
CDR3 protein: CASSYSGSGEKLFF

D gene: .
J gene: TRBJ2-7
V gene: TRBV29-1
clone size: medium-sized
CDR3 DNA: TGCAGCGTCCACATCGCCGGGAGCTCCTACGAGCAGTACTTC
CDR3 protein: CSVHIAGSSYEQYF

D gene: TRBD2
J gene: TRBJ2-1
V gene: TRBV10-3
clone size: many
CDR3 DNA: TGTGCCACCAAAGACCCGGGACTAGAGGGAAACAATGAGCAGTTCTTC
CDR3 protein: CATKDPGLEGNNEQFF

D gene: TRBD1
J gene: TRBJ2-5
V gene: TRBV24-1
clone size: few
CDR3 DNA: TGTGCCACCAGTGATCCGACTGACAGGGCAGAGACCCAGTACTTC
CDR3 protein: CATSDPTDRAETQYF

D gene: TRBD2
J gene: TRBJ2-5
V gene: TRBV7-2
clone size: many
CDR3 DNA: TGTGCCAGCAGCTTAGTAGCGGGAGGGCCAGAGACCCAGTACTTC
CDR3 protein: CASSLVAGGPETQYF

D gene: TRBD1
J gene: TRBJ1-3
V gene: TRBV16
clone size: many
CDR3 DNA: TGTGCCAGCAGCCACACAGGGGGACCTGGAAACACCATATATTTT
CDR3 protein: CASSHTGGPGNTIYF

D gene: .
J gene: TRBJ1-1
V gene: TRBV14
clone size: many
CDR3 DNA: TGTGCCAGCAGATATCAGGGGAACACTGAAGCTTTCTTT
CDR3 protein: CASRYQGNTEAFF

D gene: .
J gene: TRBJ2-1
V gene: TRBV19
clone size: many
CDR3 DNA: TGTGCCAGTAGTATGACTTACAATGAGCAGTTCTTC
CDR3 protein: CASSMTYNEQFF

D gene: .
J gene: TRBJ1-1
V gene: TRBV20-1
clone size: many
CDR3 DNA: TGCAGTGCTAGAATCCCGAACACTGAAGCTTTCTTT
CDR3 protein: CSARIPNTEAFF

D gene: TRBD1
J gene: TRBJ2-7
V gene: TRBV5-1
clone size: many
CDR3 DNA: TGCGCCAGCAGCTTGGGGACAGGGGCCTACGAGCAGTACTTC
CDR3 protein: CASSLGTGAYEQYF

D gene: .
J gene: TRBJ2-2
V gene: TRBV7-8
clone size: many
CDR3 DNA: TGTGCCAGCAGCCCTAGTGCGAACACCGGGGAGCTGTTTTTT
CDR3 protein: CASSPSANTGELFF

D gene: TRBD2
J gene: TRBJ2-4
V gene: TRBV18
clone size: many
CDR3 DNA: TGTGCCAGCTCACCCCTAGGGAGCGGGGGTACTAAGAGAACCAAAAACATTCAGTACTTC
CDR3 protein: CASSPLGSGGTKRTKNIQYF

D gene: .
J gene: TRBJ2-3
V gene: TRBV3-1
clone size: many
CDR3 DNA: TGTGCCAGCAGCCGGACCCGAAGGACAGATACGCAGTATTTT
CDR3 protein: CASSRTRRTDTQYF

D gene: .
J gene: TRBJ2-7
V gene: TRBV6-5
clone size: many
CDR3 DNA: TGTGCCAGCAGTTACGGGGGCATTTCCTACGAGCAGTACTTC
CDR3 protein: CASSYGGISYEQYF

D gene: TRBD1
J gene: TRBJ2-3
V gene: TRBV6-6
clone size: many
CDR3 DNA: TGTGCCAGCAGTACGACAGGGCCCACGCAGTATTTT
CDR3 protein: CASSTTGPTQYF

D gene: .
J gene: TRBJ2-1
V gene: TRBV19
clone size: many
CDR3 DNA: TGTGCCAGTAAGGGGAACAGCAGGAATGAGCAGTTCTTC
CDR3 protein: CASKGNSRNEQFF